This note documents a single TCR beta chain sequence. CDR1 and CDR2 (germline): SGHVS, FQNEAQ. Deletions cut 1 base from V and 0 bases from J, with 4 bases between. The CDR3 length is 15 residues. The primer mix had 60 Vbeta and 13 Jbeta primers. Clones were sequenced by immunoSEQ multiplex PCR, and TCRdb holds only the in-frame ones, with some missing. In the table there are 130,000 or so clones, approximately 80% of which are singletons. The data were obtained in a study of cytomegalovirus exposure and HLA in healthy donors. What was sequenced was PBMCs. V usage is TRBV7-8 and J usage is TRBJ1-6; D gene uncertain. This TCR was sampled from a female donor in good health and CMV-seropositive. The CDR3 nucleotides read TGTGCCAGCAGCTTAGACAGCTCCTATAATTCACCCCTCCACTTT. It encodes CASSLDSSYNSPLHF.